This TCR beta chain came from a study of metastatic and nonmetastatic thyroid tumors (dated by TCRdb to 2018 to 2020). For the wider study: Repertoires were compared across peripheral blood and tumor or nodule tissue samples from malignant and benign thyroid patients. Here is what the overall study found, with its caveats: In both blood and tumor samples, malignant tumors were reported to have significantly higher TCR beta diversity than benign nodules.

Library preparation used PCR. This sample was sequenced with an Illumina HiSeq 4000. High-throughput sequencing was used to profile the TCR beta-chain CDR3 region of each patient. The source study handled its data this way. CDR3 differences across clinicopathological groups were used to build a classifier for discriminating distant-metastatic papillary thyroid cancer patients. To measure repertoire diversity the researchers used the Shannon index, while the Morisita-Horn index served to gauge how similar the tumor and blood repertoires were. TCRdb took the public reads, trimmed them with fastp at Q25, ran MiXCR for clone calling and kept in-frame beta chains. TCRdb's processing, not the authors', yielded these V and J calls. The sample includes tens of thousands of clones, with approximately 13% observed a single time. Together, the top ten hold around 10% of the sample. Many counts were recorded for this clone. Its target antigen remains unknown. Per-nucleotide qualities are absent, and no much larger clonotype sits a single base away.

No patient had received any treatment before thyroid surgery. Patient clinical samples collected from about 2011 to 2018 were retrospectively analysed using T-cell receptor beta sequencing. Including cysteine and phenylalanine, the CDR3 has 12 amino acids. The read is trimmed to its CDR3 DNA, 36 bases read in frame from base 1. Relative to germline, V is missing 3 bases and J is missing 6 bases, with 0 bases of the junction outside any gene match. The specimen sequenced was tumor tissue. The TCR originated in a female donor with papillary thyroid cancer or a benign thyroid nodule (not recorded which). Some clones in this sample may be carry-over from other donors' samples. The chain was built from TRBV12-3 or TRBV12-4 and TRBJ1-1, with TRBD1 matching 8 junction bases. The CDR3 protein is CASSLDRAEAFF. The base sequence is TGTGCCAGCAGTTTGGACAGGGCTGAAGCTTTCTTT.